The next 23 T cell receptor beta chains were all read from a single sample in a study of T cell responses to AZD1222 COVID-19 vaccine. Clones were sequenced by immunoSEQ multiplex PCR, and TCRdb holds only the in-frame ones, with some missing. The sample shows tens of thousands of clones, 83% of them seen only once. This sample comprised peripheral blood, obtained 28 days after the second AZD1222 dose. The receptors derive from an adult who received the AZD1222 COVID-19 vaccine.

The CDR3 coding sequence is TGTGCCAGCAGCCCAATAGGGGGCGGTGTAAACACCATATATTTT. Protein product: CASSPIGGGVNTIYF. The V call is TRBV28, the J call TRBJ1-3, with 7 bases lining up with TRBD1. After removal of 6 bases from V and 6 bases from J, the junction contained 11 bases not matched to a gene. Germline CDR1 and CDR2: MDHEN and SYDVKM. This CDR3 is 15 amino acids long.

This chain links TRBV30 with TRBJ2-1, with TRBD2 matching 11 bases. Trimming took 2 bases from V and 10 from J; bases not matched to a gene: 4. Germline V gene data show CDR1 as GTSNPN and CDR2 as SVGIG (reference sequence). The CDR3 spans 13 residues. The CDR3 DNA sequence: TGTGCCTGGAGTTCCCGGACTAGCGGGGAGCAGTTCTTC. Translation: CAWSSRTSGEQFF.

The V gene is TRBV9, the J gene TRBJ2-3; TRBD2 matches 14 bases. After removal of 4 bases from V and 0 bases from J, the junction contained 13 bases not matched to a gene. The CDR3 runs to 20 residues. CDR1 is SGDLS and CDR2 is YYNGEE in the germline V gene. The CDR3 DNA is TGTGCCAGCAGCTTCACCCCCTGGACTAGCGGGGGGACTAGCACAGATACGCAGTATTTT. Amino acid sequence: CASSFTPWTSGGTSTDTQYF.

V is TRBV7-2 and J is TRBJ2-5; 7 positions agree with TRBD1. Germline V CDR1 and CDR2: SGHTA, FQGNSA. The CDR3 consists of 14 residues. The ends lost 1 base at V and 8 bases at J; junction bases unmatched: 7. The CDR3 sequence is CASSLVGQVATQYF. The CDR3, as DNA: TGTGCCAGCAGCTTAGTTGGACAGGTCGCAACCCAGTACTTC.

The chain combines TRBV6-5 with TRBJ2-1, with D possibly matching TRBD2 (6 bases). The V end was cut by 2 bases, the J end by 6 bases, with 11 bases between. Germline lookup yields CDR1 MNHEY and CDR2 SVGAGI. This CDR3 is built from 14 residues. The CDR3 region is CASSYSQGGNEQFF. The CDR3 coding sequence is TGTGCCAGCAGTTACAGCCAGGGAGGCAATGAGCAGTTCTTC.

The chain joins TRBV15 to TRBJ1-1; perhaps TRBD1 as D (5 bases). CDR1 LNHNV and CDR2 YYDKDF come from the germline V gene (reference sequence). V was cut by 7 bases and J by 5 bases, with 20 bases left in between. The CDR3 spans 15 residues. CDR3 in amino acids: CATNSEPQAGTEAFF. The DNA of the CDR3 is TGTGCCACCAACTCCGAACCACAGGCGGGGACTGAAGCTTTCTTT. The full variable domain, with the rest looked up from reference TRBV15 and TRBJ1-1, is DAMVIQNPRYQVTQFGKPVTLSCSQTLNHNVMYWYQQKSSQAPKLLFHYYDKDFNNEADTPDNFQSRRPNTSFCFLDIRSPGLGDTAMYLCATNSEPQAGTEAFFGQGTRLTVV.

The rearrangement uses TRBV20-1 and TRBJ1-2; D is undetermined. The CDR3 totals 10 residues. Trimming cost V 3 bases and J 10 bases, with 9 bases left between them. Per the germline V gene, CDR1 is DFQATT and CDR2 is SNEGSKA (reference sequence). CDR3 DNA sequence: TGCAGTGCTAGTGCTCCACCCTACACCTTC. It codes for CSASAPPYTF.

V and J are TRBV27 and TRBJ1-4; the match to TRBD1 covers 7 bases. From germline, CDR1 is MNHEY and CDR2 SMNVEV (reference sequence). V dropped 8 bases and J dropped 0; count of bases not matched to a gene: 9. The CDR3 is 16 residues long. DNA for the CDR3: TGTGCCAGCTCGGGACAGACTACTGCAACTAATGAAAAACTGTTTTTT. Its protein product is CASSGQTTATNEKLFF.

The chain recombines TRBV11-2 with TRBJ1-2, with 8 positions matching TRBD1. This CDR3 has 13 amino acids. Germline V gives CDR1 SGHAT, CDR2 FQNNGV. Trimming cost V 4 bases and J 7 bases; bases outside gene matches: 5. The CDR3 DNA follows: TGTGCCAGCAGCTCCGGGACAGGTAGTGGCTACACCTTC. Its translation is CASSSGTGSGYTF.

The CDR3 is CASTETRDYNEQFF. The CDR3 DNA sequence: TGTGCCAGCACCGAAACGAGGGATTACAATGAGCAGTTCTTC. The chain carries TRBV7-2 and TRBJ2-1, with a possible D match to TRBD2 (5 bases). The CDR3 spans 14 residues. V lost 7 bases to trimming and J lost 4 bases, with 14 bases between them. Germline V gene lookup returns CDR1 SGHTA and CDR2 FQGNSA. The variable domain in full, with the rest retrieved from reference TRBV7-2 and TRBJ2-1, is GAGVSQSPSNKVTEKGKDVELRCDPISGHTALYWYRQSLGQGLEFLIYFQGNSAPDKSGLPSDRFSAERTGGSVSTLTIQRTQQEDSAVYLCASTETRDYNEQFFGPGTRLTVL.

This chain connects TRBV10-3 to TRBJ1-1; tentative D call: TRBD1 (5 bases). The CDR3 totals 13 residues. From germline, CDR1 is ENHRY and CDR2 SYGVKD. Trimming removed 4 bases from V and 4 bases from J, with 10 bases in between. This CDR3 reads CAISVTGGTEAFF. The CDR3 nucleotides read TGTGCCATCAGTGTTACGGGGGGCACTGAAGCTTTCTTT.

J is TRBJ2-4 and V is TRBV4-1; 10 positions match TRBD1. CDR1 and CDR2 from the germline V gene are MGHRA and YSYEKL. The CDR3 has 17 amino acids. V trimming: 2 bases; J trimming: 3 bases; junction bases outside the gene matches: 7. For the CDR3, the DNA is TGCGCCAGCAGCCAACCTAGACAGGGGGCTGGCAAAAACATTCAGTACTTC. It yields the protein CASSQPRQGAGKNIQYF.

This clone was counted only a few times. The J gene is TRBJ1-1, the V gene TRBV7-9, with 9 bases fitting TRBD1. There are 14 residues in the CDR3. Trimming removed 4 bases from V and 1 base from J; junction bases left unmatched: 1. Germline V gene sequence: CDR1 SEHNR, CDR2 FQNEAQ (reference sequence). Here the CDR3 reads CASSWGQGNTEAFF. The CDR3 DNA reads TGTGCCAGCAGCTGGGGACAGGGGAACACTGAAGCTTTCTTT. The variable domain in full, with the rest retrieved from reference TRBV7-9 and TRBJ1-1, is DTGVSQNPRHKITKRGQNVTFRCDPISEHNRLYWYRQTLGQGPEFLTYFQNEAQLEKSRLLSDRFSAERPKGSFSTLEIQRTEQGDSAMYLCASSWGQGNTEAFFGQGTRLTVV.

This chain uses TRBV7-8 with TRBJ1-2, with D tentatively TRBD1 (6 bases). The V gene lost 5 bases and the J gene lost 0 bases, with 13 bases spanning the gap. This CDR3 region has 15 residues. CDR1 is SGHVS and CDR2 is FQNEAQ in the germline V gene. The CDR3 coding sequence is TGTGCCAGCAGCCGAGACAGGACGACTAACTATGGCTACACCTTC. Encoded protein: CASSRDRTTNYGYTF. Full variable domain (missing parts from reference TRBV7-8 and TRBJ1-2): GAGVSQSPRYKVAKRGQDVALRCDPISGHVSLFWYQQALGQGPEFLTYFQNEAQLDKSGLPSDRFFAERPEGSVSTLKIQRTQQEDSAVYLCASSRDRTTNYGYTFGSGTRLTVV.

The CDR3 loop reads CASSQRQGGNRDGYTF. CDR3 nucleotide sequence: TGTGCCAGCAGCCAGAGACAGGGAGGAAATAGGGATGGCTACACCTTC. The gene calls are TRBV14 and TRBJ1-2; TRBD1 matches at 7 bases. This CDR3 spans 16 amino acids. V lost 3 bases, J lost 6 bases, and 13 bases stayed unmatched. From germline, CDR1 is SGHDN and CDR2 FVKESK.

The count of this clone is one. This chain uses TRBV2 with TRBJ1-5; D remains unclear. Deletions cut 0 bases from V and 7 bases from J, with 10 bases between. The CDR3 has 14 residues. Germline assignment: CDR1 SNHLY and CDR2 FYNNEI. The CDR3 DNA is TGTGCCAGCAGTGAAGCTAGGGTAGGGCAGCCCCAGCATTTT. It yields the protein CASSEARVGQPQHF.

With regard to this clone: One junction end does not reproduce the germline sequence, and a read error may be involved. The chain carries TRBV29-1 and TRBJ1-1, with 10 bases aligning to TRBD1. This CDR3 is built from 13 residues. Germline loops: CDR1 SQVTM, CDR2 ANQGSEA. The CDR3 loop is CSPGRRDRGITAF. DNA for the CDR3: TGCAGCCCGGGCCGCCGGGACAGGGGAATAACTGCCTTT. Filled out from reference TRBV29-1 and TRBJ1-1, the complete variable domain reads SAVISQKPSRDICQRGTSLTIQCQVDSQVTMMFWYRQQPGQSLTLIATANQGSEATYESGFVIDKFPISRPNLTFSTLTVSNMSPEDSSIYLCSPGRRDRGITAFGQGTRLTVV.

V is TRBV12-3 or TRBV12-4 and J is TRBJ1-2; unclear D gene. This CDR3 has 13 residues. Trimming cost V 6 bases and J 3 bases, with 11 bases left between them. CDR3 sequence: CASSPDMDYGYTF. CDR3 coding DNA: TGTGCCAGCAGCCCTGACATGGACTATGGCTACACCTTC.

The gene calls are TRBV4-3 and TRBJ2-3; D ambiguous. The germline gives CDR1 LGHNA, CDR2 YSLEER. Trimming took off 0 bases at V and 3 bases at J, with 10 bases between the two ends. The CDR3 consists of 15 residues. The CDR3 DNA follows: TGCGCCAGCAGCCAAGATAGTCAGAGGACAGATACGCAGTATTTT. Its protein product is CASSQDSQRTDTQYF.

V is TRBV28 and J is TRBJ1-4; D is unclear. Per germline, CDR1 MDHEN and CDR2 SYDVKM. This CDR3 is built from 14 residues. V lost 5 bases, J lost 2 bases, and 9 bases lay in between. The CDR3 reads CASSPLETNEKLFF. The CDR3 nucleotides read TGTGCCAGCAGTCCCTTGGAGACTAATGAAAAACTGTTTTTT.

The CDR3 sequence is CASSLIAGITTGELFF. CDR3 nucleotide sequence: TGTGCCAGCAGCTTGATTGCGGGGATAACCACCGGGGAGCTGTTTTTT. The chain carries TRBV11-2 and TRBJ2-2; D is possibly TRBD2 (6 bases). V gave up 3 bases and J gave up 4 bases, with 15 bases separating them. Looked up from germline, CDR1 is SGHAT and CDR2 is FQNNGV. The CDR3 runs to 16 residues.

The chain carries TRBV4-3 and TRBJ1-5; D gene unclear. Germline V gene data show CDR1 as LGHNA and CDR2 as YSLEER. The CDR3 covers 13 residues. Trimming shortened V by 0 bases and J by 6 bases, and 6 bases separated the two germline ends. CDR3 DNA sequence: TGCGCCAGCAGCCAAGATGTGAGTCAGCCCCAGCATTTT. It encodes CASSQDVSQPQHF.

V usage is TRBV2 and J usage is TRBJ1-4; TRBD1 is a possible D gene (5 bases). The CDR3 totals 13 residues. V was clipped by 4 bases and J by 7 bases, with 10 bases between them. Per the germline V gene, CDR1 is SNHLY and CDR2 is FYNNEI. CDR3: CASSGGSGEKLFF. CDR3 DNA: TGTGCCAGCAGTGGGGGGAGCGGTGAAAAACTGTTTTTT.